The clone carrying this TCR beta chain was observed once. What it recognizes is unknown. Between the trimmed V and J ends, which lost 0 bases and 0 bases, there was a span of 9 bases. Germline V gives CDR1 MNHEY, CDR2 SMNVEV (reference sequence). The CDR3 is 15 amino acids. These data originate in a study of human versus mouse CDR3 diversity and MHC coevolution. General observations from the study: The lowest clonal inequality scores came from most of the three human donors. iCHAO1 estimated the human TCR beta repertoire at roughly 1.5 million clonotypes. On average, humans showed more CDR3 deletions and insertions than mice.

TCRdb's copy holds only in-frame clones and misses some; the assay was immunoSEQ multiplex PCR. The sample contains around 59,000 clones, about 94% of which appear only once. Sorting isolated naive CD4 T cells lacking CD45RO and expressing CD62L. The sequenced sample was naive CD4+ T cells from blood. The subset here: CD45RO-negative CD62L-positive naive CD4 T cells. The receptor was derived from a person between 55 and 70 years old in good health. The V call is TRBV27, the J call TRBJ2-7; maybe TRBD2 (5 bases). CDR3 sequence (DNA): TGTGCCAGCAGTTTATCGATAGCGCCCTCCTACGAGCAGTACTTC. Translating gives CASSLSIAPSYEQYF.